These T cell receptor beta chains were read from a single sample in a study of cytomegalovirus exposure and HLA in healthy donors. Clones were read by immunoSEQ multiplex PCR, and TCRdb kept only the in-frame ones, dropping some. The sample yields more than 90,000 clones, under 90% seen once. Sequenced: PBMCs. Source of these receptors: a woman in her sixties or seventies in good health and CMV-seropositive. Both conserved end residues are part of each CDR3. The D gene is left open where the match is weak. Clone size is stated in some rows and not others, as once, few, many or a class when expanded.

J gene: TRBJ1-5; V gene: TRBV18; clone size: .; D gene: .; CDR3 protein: CASSTGVSYSNQPQHF; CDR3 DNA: TGTGCCAGCTCGACCGGGGTAAGCTATAGCAATCAGCCCCAGCATTTT
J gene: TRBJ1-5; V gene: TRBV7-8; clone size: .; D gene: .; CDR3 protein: CASSTGVGGYGQPQHF; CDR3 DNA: TGTGCCAGCAGCACCGGGGTTGGAGGATACGGTCAGCCCCAGCATTTT
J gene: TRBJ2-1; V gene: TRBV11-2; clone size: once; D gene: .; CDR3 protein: CASSLRTGEAYNEQFF; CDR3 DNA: TGTGCCAGCAGCTTAAGAACGGGAGAGGCCTACAATGAGCAGTTCTTC
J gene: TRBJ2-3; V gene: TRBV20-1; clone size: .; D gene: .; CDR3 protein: CSVSRTDTQYF; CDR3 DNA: TGCAGTGTTAGTCGGACAGATACGCAGTATTTT
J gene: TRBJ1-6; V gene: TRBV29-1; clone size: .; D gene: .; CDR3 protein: CSVLQGSTLHF; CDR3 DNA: TGCAGCGTTTTACAGGGTTCGACCCTCCACTTT
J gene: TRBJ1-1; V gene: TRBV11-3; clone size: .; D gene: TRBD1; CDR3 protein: CASSLGRTGYTKAFF; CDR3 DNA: TGTGCCAGCAGCTTAGGTAGGACAGGGTATACCAAAGCTTTCTTT
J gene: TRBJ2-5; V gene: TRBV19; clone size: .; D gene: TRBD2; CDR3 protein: CASSVGLAGSGTQYF; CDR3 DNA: TGTGCCAGTAGTGTGGGACTAGCGGGGTCGGGGACCCAGTACTTC
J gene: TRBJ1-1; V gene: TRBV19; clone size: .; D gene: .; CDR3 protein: CASSIVWGRENTEAFF; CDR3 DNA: TGTGCCAGTAGTATAGTATGGGGCAGGGAGAACACTGAAGCTTTCTTT
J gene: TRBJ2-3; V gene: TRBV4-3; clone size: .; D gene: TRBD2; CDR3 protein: CASSLSGTSTDTQYF; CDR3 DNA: TGCGCCAGCAGCCTAAGCGGGACTAGCACAGATACGCAGTATTTT
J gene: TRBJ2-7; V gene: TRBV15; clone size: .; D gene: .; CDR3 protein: CATSETGTAYEQYF; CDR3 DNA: TGTGCCACCAGCGAAACAGGAACAGCCTACGAGCAGTACTTC
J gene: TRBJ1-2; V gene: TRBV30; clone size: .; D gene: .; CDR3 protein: CAWRTNRGYGYTF; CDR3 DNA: TGTGCCTGGAGGACCAACCGGGGATATGGCTACACCTTC
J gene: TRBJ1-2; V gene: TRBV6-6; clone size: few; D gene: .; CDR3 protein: CASTPSQSGNYGYTF; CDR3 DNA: TGTGCCAGCACCCCCAGTCAGTCAGGAAACTATGGCTACACCTTC
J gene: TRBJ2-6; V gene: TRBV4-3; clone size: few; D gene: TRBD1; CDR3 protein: CASSQDTGGGANVLTF; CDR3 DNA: TGCGCCAGCAGCCAAGATACAGGGGGTGGGGCCAACGTCCTGACTTTC
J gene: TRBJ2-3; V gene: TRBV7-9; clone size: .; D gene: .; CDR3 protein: CASSSLTGTDTQYF; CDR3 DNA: TGTGCCAGCAGCTCATTGACAGGCACAGATACGCAGTATTTT
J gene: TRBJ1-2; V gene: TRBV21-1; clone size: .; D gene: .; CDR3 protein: CASSTRWGPPNF; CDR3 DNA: TGTGCCAGCAGCACCCGGTGGGGGCCCCCAAACTTC
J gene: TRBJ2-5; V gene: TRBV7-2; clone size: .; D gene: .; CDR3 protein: CASSKHGEYQETQYF; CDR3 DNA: TGTGCCAGCAGCAAACACGGGGAGTACCAAGAGACCCAGTACTTC
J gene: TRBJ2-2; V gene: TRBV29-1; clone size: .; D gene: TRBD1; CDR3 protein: CSVRVAGGDTGELFF; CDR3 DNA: TGCAGCGTTAGGGTGGCAGGGGGCGACACCGGGGAGCTGTTTTTT
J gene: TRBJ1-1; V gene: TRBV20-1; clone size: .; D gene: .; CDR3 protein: CSAPLGGHAFF; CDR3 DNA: TGCAGTGCCCCCTTGGGAGGACATGCTTTCTTT
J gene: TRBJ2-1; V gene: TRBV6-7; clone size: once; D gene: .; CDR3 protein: CASSSGKRTISYNEQFF; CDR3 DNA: TGTGCCAGCAGTTCGGGAAAACGGACTATCTCCTACAATGAGCAGTTCTTC
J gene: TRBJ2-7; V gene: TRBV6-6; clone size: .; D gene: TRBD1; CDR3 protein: CASSRKGQGFYEQYF; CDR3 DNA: TGTGCCAGCAGTCGAAAGGGACAGGGGTTCTACGAGCAGTACTTC
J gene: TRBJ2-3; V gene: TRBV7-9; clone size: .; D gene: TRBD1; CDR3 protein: CASSVAQGDTDTQYF; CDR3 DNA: TGTGCCAGCAGTGTGGCGCAGGGGGACACAGATACGCAGTATTTT
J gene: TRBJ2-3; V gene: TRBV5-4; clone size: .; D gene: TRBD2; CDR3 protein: CASSLMWREAPDTQYF; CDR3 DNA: TGTGCCAGCAGCTTGATGTGGCGGGAGGCCCCGGATACGCAGTATTTT
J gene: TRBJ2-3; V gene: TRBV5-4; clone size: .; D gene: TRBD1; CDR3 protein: CASRQTGGGTDTQYF; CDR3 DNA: TGTGCCAGCAGGCAGACAGGGGGCGGGACAGATACGCAGTATTTT
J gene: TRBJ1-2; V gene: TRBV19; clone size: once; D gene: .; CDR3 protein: CASIPDDNLNYGYTF; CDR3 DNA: TGTGCCAGTATCCCCGATGACAACCTCAACTATGGCTACACCTTC
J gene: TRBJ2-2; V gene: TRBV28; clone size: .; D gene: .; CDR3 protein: CASSGQGSSSGSVTGELFF; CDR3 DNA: TGTGCCAGCAGCGGACAGGGGTCGTCTAGCGGGAGTGTTACCGGGGAGCTGTTTTTT
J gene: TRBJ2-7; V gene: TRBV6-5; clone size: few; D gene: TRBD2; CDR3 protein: CASRTGLAGYYEQYF; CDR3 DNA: TGTGCCAGCAGGACGGGACTAGCGGGATACTACGAGCAGTACTTC
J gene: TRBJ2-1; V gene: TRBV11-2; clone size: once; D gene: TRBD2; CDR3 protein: CASSLRTSGTVYNEQFF; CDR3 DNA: TGTGCCAGCAGCTTACGGACTAGCGGGACGGTCTACAACGAGCAGTTCTTC
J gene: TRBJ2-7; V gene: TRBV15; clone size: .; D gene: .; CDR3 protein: CATSSDRGSYEQYF; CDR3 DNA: TGTGCCACCAGCAGTGATAGAGGCTCCTACGAGCAGTACTTC
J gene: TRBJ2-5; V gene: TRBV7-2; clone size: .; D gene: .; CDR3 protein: CASSPRRASETQYF; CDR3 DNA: TGTGCCAGCAGCCCCAGGCGGGCAAGTGAGACCCAGTACTTC
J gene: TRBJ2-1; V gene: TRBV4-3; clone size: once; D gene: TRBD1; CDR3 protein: CASSQEGRTGYNEQFF; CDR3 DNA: TGCGCCAGCAGCCAGGAGGGCAGGACAGGGTACAATGAGCAGTTCTTC
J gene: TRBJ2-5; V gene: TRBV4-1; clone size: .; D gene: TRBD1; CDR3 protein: CASSRQGASAETQYF; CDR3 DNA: TGCGCCAGCAGCCGACAGGGGGCAAGTGCAGAGACCCAGTACTTC
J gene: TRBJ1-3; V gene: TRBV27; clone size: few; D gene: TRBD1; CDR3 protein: CASSLQGALGNTIYF; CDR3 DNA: TGTGCCAGCAGTTTACAGGGGGCGTTGGGAAACACCATATATTTT
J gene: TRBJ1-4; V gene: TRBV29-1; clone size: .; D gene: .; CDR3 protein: CSVGRTNEKLFF; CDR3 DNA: TGCAGCGTCGGGAGGACTAATGAAAAACTGTTTTTT
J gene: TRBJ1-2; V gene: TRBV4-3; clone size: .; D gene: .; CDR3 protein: CASSQVGAPNYGYTF; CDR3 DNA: TGCGCCAGCAGCCAAGTTGGGGCACCTAACTATGGCTACACCTTC
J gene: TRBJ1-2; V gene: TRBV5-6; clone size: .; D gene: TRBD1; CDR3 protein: CASSWRTRQGLGYTF; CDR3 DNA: TGTGCCAGCAGCTGGAGGACTCGACAGGGTTTGGGCTACACCTTC
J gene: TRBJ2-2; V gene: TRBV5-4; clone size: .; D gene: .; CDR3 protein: CASSLPSSGSNTGELFF; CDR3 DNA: TGTGCCAGCAGCTTGCCTTCCAGCGGGTCGAACACCGGGGAGCTGTTTTTT
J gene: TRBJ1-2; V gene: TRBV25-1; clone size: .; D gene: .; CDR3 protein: CASSPGAGYTF; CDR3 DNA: TGTGCCAGCTCCCCAGGGGCTGGCTACACCTTC
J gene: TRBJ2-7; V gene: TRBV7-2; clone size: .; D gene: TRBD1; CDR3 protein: CASSLEQGASGEQYF; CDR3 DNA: TGTGCCAGCAGCTTAGAACAGGGGGCGTCGGGCGAGCAGTACTTC
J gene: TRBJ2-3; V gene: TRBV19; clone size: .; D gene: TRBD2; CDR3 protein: CASSIKASGSWPDTQYF; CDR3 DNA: TGTGCCAGTAGTATTAAAGCTAGCGGGAGTTGGCCAGATACGCAGTATTTT
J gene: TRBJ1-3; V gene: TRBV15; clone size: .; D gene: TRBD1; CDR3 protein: CATSKKTGLSGNTIYF; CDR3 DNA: TGTGCCACCAGCAAAAAGACAGGGCTCTCTGGAAACACCATATATTTT
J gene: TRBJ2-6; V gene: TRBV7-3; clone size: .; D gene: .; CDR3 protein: CASSLTGQVGANVLTF; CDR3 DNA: TGTGCCAGCAGCTTAACGGGGCAAGTTGGGGCCAACGTCCTGACTTTC
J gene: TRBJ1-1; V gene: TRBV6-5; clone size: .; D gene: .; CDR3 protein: CASSYSLGVGNTEAFF; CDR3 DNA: TGTGCCAGCAGTTACTCGCTAGGGGTGGGGAACACTGAAGCTTTCTTT
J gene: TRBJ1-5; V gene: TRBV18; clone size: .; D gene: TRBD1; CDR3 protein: CASSSTGGGMPQHF; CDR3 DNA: TGTGCCAGCTCATCCACAGGGGGTGGGATGCCCCAGCATTTT
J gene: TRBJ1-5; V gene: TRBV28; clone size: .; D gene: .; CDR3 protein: CASSSEVAIRQPQHF; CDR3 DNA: TGTGCCAGCAGTTCGGAGGTTGCAATACGTCAGCCCCAGCATTTT
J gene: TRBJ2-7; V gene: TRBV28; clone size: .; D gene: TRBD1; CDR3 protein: CASNPRGLYEQYF; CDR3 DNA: TGTGCCAGCAACCCCAGGGGGCTATACGAGCAGTACTTC
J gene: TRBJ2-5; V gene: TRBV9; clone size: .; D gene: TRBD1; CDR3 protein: CASSAGQGGWEQYF; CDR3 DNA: TGTGCCAGCAGCGCGGGACAGGGTGGATGGGAGCAGTACTTC
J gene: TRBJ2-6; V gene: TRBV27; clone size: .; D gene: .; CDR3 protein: CASSLSYSGANVLTF; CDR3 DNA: TGTGCCAGCAGTTTATCGTACTCTGGGGCCAACGTCCTGACTTTC
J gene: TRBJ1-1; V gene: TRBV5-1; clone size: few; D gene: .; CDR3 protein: CASSSGDMNTEAFF; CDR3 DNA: TGCGCCAGCAGCTCGGGGGATATGAACACTGAAGCTTTCTTT
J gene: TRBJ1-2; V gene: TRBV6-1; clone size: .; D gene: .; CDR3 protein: CASRGGGWNGYTF; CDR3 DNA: TGTGCCAGCAGAGGGGGGGGATGGAATGGCTACACCTTC
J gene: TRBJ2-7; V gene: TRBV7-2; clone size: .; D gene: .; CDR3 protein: CASSLAHSSYEQYF; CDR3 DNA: TGTGCCAGCAGCTTAGCGCACAGCTCCTACGAGCAGTACTTC
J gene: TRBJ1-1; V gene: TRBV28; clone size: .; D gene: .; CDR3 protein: CASSLHGGWNTEAFF; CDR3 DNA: TGTGCCAGCAGTTTACACGGGGGGTGGAACACTGAAGCTTTCTTT
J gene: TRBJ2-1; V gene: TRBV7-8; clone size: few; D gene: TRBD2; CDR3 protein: CASSLGGGQYNEQFF; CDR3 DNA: TGTGCCAGCAGCTTAGGGGGAGGGCAATACAATGAGCAGTTCTTC
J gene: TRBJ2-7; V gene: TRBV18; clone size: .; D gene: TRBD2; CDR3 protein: CASSPRGGGYEQYF; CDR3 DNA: TGTGCCAGCTCACCTCGTGGGGGGGGCTACGAGCAGTACTTC
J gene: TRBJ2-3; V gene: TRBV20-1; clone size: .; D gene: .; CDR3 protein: CSLGKGFAQYF; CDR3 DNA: TGCAGCCTGGGAAAGGGGTTCGCGCAGTATTTT
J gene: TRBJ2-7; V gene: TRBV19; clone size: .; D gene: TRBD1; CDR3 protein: CASSFYPRGQGLSYEQYF; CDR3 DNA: TGTGCCAGTAGTTTCTACCCCAGGGGACAGGGTCTCTCCTACGAGCAGTACTTC
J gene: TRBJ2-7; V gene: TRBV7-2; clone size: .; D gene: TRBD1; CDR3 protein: CASSLNFYPTGGYEQYF; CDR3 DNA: TGTGCCAGCAGCTTAAACTTCTACCCGACAGGGGGCTACGAGCAGTACTTC
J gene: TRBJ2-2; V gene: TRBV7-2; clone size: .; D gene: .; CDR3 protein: CASSLGTTNTGELFF; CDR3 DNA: TGTGCCAGCAGCTTAGGGACAACGAACACCGGGGAGCTGTTTTTT
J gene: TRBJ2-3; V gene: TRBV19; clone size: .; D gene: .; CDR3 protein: CASQARDTQYF; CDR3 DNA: TGTGCCAGCCAGGCGAGAGATACGCAGTATTTT
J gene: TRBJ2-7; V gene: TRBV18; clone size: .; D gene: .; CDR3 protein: CASSPWKRRVGEQYF; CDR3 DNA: TGTGCCAGCTCACCATGGAAACGCAGGGTGGGCGAGCAGTACTTC
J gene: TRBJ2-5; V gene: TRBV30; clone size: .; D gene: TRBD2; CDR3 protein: CAWRKGLAGARRGTQYF; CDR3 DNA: TGTGCCTGGAGGAAGGGACTAGCGGGAGCTCGAAGAGGGACCCAGTACTTC